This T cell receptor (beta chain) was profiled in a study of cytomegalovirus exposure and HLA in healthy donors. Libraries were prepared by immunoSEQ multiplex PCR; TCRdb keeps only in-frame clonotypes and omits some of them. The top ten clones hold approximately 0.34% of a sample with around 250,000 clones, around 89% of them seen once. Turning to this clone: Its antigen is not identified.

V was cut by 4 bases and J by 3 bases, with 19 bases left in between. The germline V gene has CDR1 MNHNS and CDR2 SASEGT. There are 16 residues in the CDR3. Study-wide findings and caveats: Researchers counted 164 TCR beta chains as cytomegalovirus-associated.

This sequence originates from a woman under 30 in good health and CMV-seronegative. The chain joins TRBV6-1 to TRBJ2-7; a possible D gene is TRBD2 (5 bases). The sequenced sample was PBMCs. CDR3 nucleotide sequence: TGTGCCAGCAGTGGGTCATGGCTTCTCGGGATCTACGAGCAGTACTTC. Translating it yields CASSGSWLLGIYEQYF.